This T cell receptor beta chain was captured by sequencing in a study of OX40 agonist ivuxolimab in advanced cancers. This CDR3 spans 15 amino acids. The V and J ends lost 0 bases and 5 bases, in that order; junction bases with no gene match: 5. The germline CDR1 and CDR2 sequences are SGDLS and YYNGEE. Repertoires were generated with immunoSEQ multiplex PCR, while TCRdb's copy carries only in-frame clones and drops some. The data contain about 50,000 clones, about 81% of them singletons. This chain joins TRBV9 and TRBJ2-1, with 7 positions matching TRBD2. The clonotype was recovered from an adult with an advanced solid tumor such as melanoma, head and neck, liver or kidney cancer. Sequences were derived from CD4+ or CD8+ T cells sorted from blood, sampled in a trial of the OX40 agonist ivuxolimab. The CDR3 is CASSVAPGTNNEQFF. CDR3 coding DNA: TGTGCCAGCAGCGTAGCTCCCGGGACTAACAATGAGCAGTTCTTC.